Listed below are T cell receptor beta chains from one sample, sequenced in a study of T cell responses to AZD1222 COVID-19 vaccine. The method was immunoSEQ multiplex PCR; TCRdb's version includes in-frame clones alone and lacks a portion of them. The table shows roughly 150,000 clones, with around 88% occurring only once. This material consisted of peripheral blood, taken on day 0 of MenACWY control vaccination. These receptors were obtained from an adult in good health. CDR3s include the opening cysteine and the closing phenylalanine or tryptophan. A D gene is named only where the DNA matches it firmly. Some rows have no size entry. The others give once, few or many, or a class for an expanded clone.

TRBV5-1	TRBD1	NA	TRBJ2-3	CASRLGQGVGTDTQYF	TGCGCCAGCAGGCTTGGACAGGGGGTCGGGACAGATACGCAGTATTTT
TRBV4-1	NA	NA	TRBJ2-4	CASSQTPKMSAKNIQYF	TGCGCCAGCAGCCAAACCCCTAAGATGAGTGCCAAAAACATTCAGTACTTC
TRBV18	NA	NA	TRBJ2-2	CASSPTGATGELFF	TGTGCCAGCTCACCGACAGGAGCCACCGGGGAGCTGTTTTTT
TRBV5-1	NA	NA	TRBJ2-1	CASSLLPTANEQFF	TGCGCCAGCAGCCTCCTCCCCACGGCGAATGAGCAGTTCTTC
TRBV2	NA	NA	TRBJ1-5	CASSDSGYSNQPQHF	TGTGCCAGCAGTGATTCGGGGTATAGCAATCAGCCCCAGCATTTT
TRBV7-2	NA	NA	TRBJ2-1	CASSFQSSYNEQFF	TGTGCCAGCAGCTTCCAAAGCTCCTACAATGAGCAGTTCTTC
TRBV6-2/TRBV6-3	TRBD1	NA	TRBJ1-2	CASSYGGSTGYYGYTF	TGTGCCAGCAGTTATGGGGGATCGACAGGGTACTATGGCTACACCTTC
TRBV19	NA	NA	TRBJ1-4	CASSTGRANEKLFF	TGTGCCAGTAGTACAGGGAGGGCAAATGAAAAACTGTTTTTT
TRBV19	NA	NA	TRBJ1-1	CASSRRGLTEAFF	TGTGCCAGTAGTCGTAGAGGGCTGACTGAAGCTTTCTTT
TRBV9	TRBD1	NA	TRBJ1-2	CASSELTGQGSGYTF	TGTGCCAGCAGCGAGCTCACAGGACAGGGGAGCGGCTACACCTTC
TRBV12-3/TRBV12-4	TRBD1	NA	TRBJ1-1	CASSTGGYTEAFF	TGTGCCAGCAGTACAGGGGGCTACACTGAAGCTTTCTTT
TRBV19	TRBD1	NA	TRBJ2-1	CASSIRTGYNEQFF	TGTGCCAGTAGTATAAGGACAGGGTACAATGAGCAGTTCTTC
TRBV28	TRBD1	NA	TRBJ2-2	CASSFPGQGAPGELFF	TGTGCCAGCAGCTTCCCGGGACAGGGGGCTCCCGGGGAGCTGTTTTTT
TRBV5-1	NA	NA	TRBJ1-5	CASSVGTWNQPQHF	TGCGCCAGCAGCGTCGGGACCTGGAATCAGCCCCAGCATTTT
TRBV7-8	NA	NA	TRBJ2-1	CASSLLLSYNEQFF	TGTGCCAGCAGCTTATTACTCTCCTACAATGAGCAGTTCTTC
TRBV20-1	NA	NA	TRBJ1-2	CSAREGGYTF	TGCAGTGCTAGAGAGGGTGGCTACACCTTC
TRBV2	NA	NA	TRBJ1-1	CASSREGPNTEAFF	TGTGCCAGCAGTCGAGAGGGACCGAACACTGAAGCTTTCTTT
TRBV4-3	NA	NA	TRBJ1-1	CASSQPGFTEAFF	TGCGCCAGCAGCCAGCCAGGGTTCACTGAAGCTTTCTTT
TRBV24-1	NA	NA	TRBJ1-5	CATSDLTVELPQHF	TGTGCCACCAGTGACCTGACGGTAGAGTTGCCCCAGCATTTT
TRBV6-5	TRBD1	NA	TRBJ2-7	CASSYARTGDSYEQYF	TGTGCCAGCAGTTACGCTCGGACAGGGGACTCCTACGAGCAGTACTTC
TRBV6-6	NA	NA	TRBJ1-3	CASRQGSENTIYF	TGTGCCAGCAGACAGGGTTCGGAAAACACCATATATTTT
TRBV5-3	NA	NA	TRBJ1-6	CARSPEWRTPYNSPLHF	TGTGCCAGAAGCCCCGAGTGGCGGACTCCTTATAATTCACCCCTCCACTTT
TRBV18	NA	NA	TRBJ2-4	CASSPQGGGKNIQYF	TGTGCCAGCTCGCCACAGGGAGGAGGCAAAAACATTCAGTACTTC
TRBV27	NA	once	TRBJ1-3	CASSSGVSGNTIYF	TGTGCCAGCAGTTCAGGGGTGTCTGGAAACACCATATATTTT
TRBV20-1	TRBD1	NA	TRBJ1-5	CSANDPRGQVSNQPQHF	TGCAGTGCTAATGACCCCCGCGGACAGGTTAGCAATCAGCCCCAGCATTTT
TRBV12-3/TRBV12-4	NA	NA	TRBJ1-2	CASSLVQEGGYTF	TGTGCCAGCAGTTTAGTACAGGAGGGAGGCTACACCTTC
TRBV24-1	NA	NA	TRBJ2-2	CATRRDTGELFF	TGTGCCACCCGTCGTGACACCGGGGAGCTGTTTTTT
TRBV7-2	NA	NA	TRBJ2-7	CASRSLRGEQYF	TGTGCCAGCAGATCCCTCCGGGGCGAGCAGTACTTC
TRBV24-1	NA	NA	TRBJ2-1	CATSDSGVSYNEQFF	TGTGCCACCAGTGATTCGGGGGTTTCCTACAATGAGCAGTTCTTC
TRBV9	TRBD1	NA	TRBJ2-4	CASSVAQGAGDIQYF	TGTGCCAGCAGCGTCGCCCAGGGGGCAGGGGACATTCAGTACTTC
TRBV6-5	NA	NA	TRBJ2-3	CASSMMRGTDTQYF	TGTGCCAGCAGTATGATGAGGGGGACAGATACGCAGTATTTT
TRBV6-5	TRBD1	NA	TRBJ1-6	CASSFTGGISPLHF	TGTGCCAGCAGTTTCACAGGGGGCATTTCACCCCTCCACTTT
TRBV19	NA	once	TRBJ1-5	CASSIPLAGHHLATQHF	TGTGCCAGTAGTATACCCCTAGCTGGACACCACCTTGCTACCCAGCATTTT
TRBV3-1/TRBV3-2	NA	NA	TRBJ2-2	CASSFSSTGELFF	TGTGCCAGCAGCTTCTCTAGCACGGGGGAGCTGTTTTTT
TRBV19	NA	NA	TRBJ1-1	CASSKKVAAANTEAFF	TGTGCCAGTAGTAAAAAGGTTGCGGCAGCGAACACTGAAGCTTTCTTT
TRBV11-3	NA	NA	TRBJ2-3	CASSLYLGDTQYF	TGTGCCAGCAGCTTATACCTGGGCGATACGCAGTATTTT
TRBV19	TRBD2	few	TRBJ2-7	CASSRTSGDYEQYF	TGTGCCAGTAGTAGGACTAGCGGGGACTACGAGCAGTACTTC
TRBV7-8	NA	NA	TRBJ2-1	CASSFRLVGTLNEQFF	TGTGCCAGCAGCTTCAGACTAGTTGGGACCCTCAATGAGCAGTTCTTC
TRBV18	NA	NA	TRBJ1-1	CASSPQGNTEAFF	TGTGCCAGCTCACCCCAGGGTAACACTGAAGCTTTCTTT
TRBV30	NA	NA	TRBJ1-2	CAWSDRSYGYTF	TGTGCCTGGAGTGACAGGTCCTATGGCTACACCTTC
TRBV28	NA	once	TRBJ1-6	CASSYGTGDNSPLHF	TGTGCCAGCAGTTATGGAACAGGCGATAATTCACCCCTCCACTTT
TRBV6-6	NA	NA	TRBJ1-1	CAVRGEGTEAFF	TGTGCCGTAAGAGGGGAGGGCACTGAAGCTTTCTTT
TRBV5-8	NA	NA	TRBJ1-1	CASSLGYSGTEAFF	TGTGCCAGCAGCTTGGGGTATTCAGGCACTGAAGCTTTCTTT
TRBV28	NA	NA	TRBJ2-6	CASRTGTLRANVLTF	TGTGCCAGCAGGACCGGGACGCTGAGGGCCAACGTCCTGACTTTC
TRBV18	NA	once	TRBJ2-5	CASSKRGETQYF	TGTGCCAGCTCCAAAAGGGGGGAGACCCAGTACTTC